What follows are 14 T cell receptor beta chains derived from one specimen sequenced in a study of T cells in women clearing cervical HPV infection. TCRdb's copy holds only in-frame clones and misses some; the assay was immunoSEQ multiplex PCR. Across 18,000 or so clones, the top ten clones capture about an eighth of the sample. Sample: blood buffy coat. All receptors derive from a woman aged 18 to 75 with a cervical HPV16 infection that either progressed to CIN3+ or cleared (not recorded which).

CDR3 DNA (partial): TGTGCCAGTAGTATCCAGGGAAGTGAAAAA. This encodes CASSIQGSEK. The full-length CDR3 reads as CASSIQGSEKLFF. This rearrangement joins TRBV19 to TRBJ1-4; D is perhaps TRBD1 (5 bases). Read coverage stops 3 residues before the CDR3 terminus; the germline J gene supplies the remainder. Trimming took 3 bases from V and 7 from J, leaving 9 bases between them. Germline values: CDR1 LNHDA, CDR2 SQIVND (reference sequence). This CDR3 has 13 amino acids.

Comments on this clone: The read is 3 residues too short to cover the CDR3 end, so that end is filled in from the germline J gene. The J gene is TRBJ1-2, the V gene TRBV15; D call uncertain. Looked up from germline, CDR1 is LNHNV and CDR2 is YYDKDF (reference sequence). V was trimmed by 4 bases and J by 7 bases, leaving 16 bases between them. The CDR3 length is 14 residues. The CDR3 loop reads CATSTPARGGGYTF. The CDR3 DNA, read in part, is TGTGCCACCAGCACCCCCGCGCGCGGTGGTGGC.

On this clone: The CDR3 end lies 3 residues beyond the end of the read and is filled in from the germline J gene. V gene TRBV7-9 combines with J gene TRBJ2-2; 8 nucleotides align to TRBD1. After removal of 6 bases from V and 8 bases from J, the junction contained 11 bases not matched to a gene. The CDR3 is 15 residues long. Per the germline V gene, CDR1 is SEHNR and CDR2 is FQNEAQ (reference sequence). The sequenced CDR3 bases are TGTGCCAGCAGAAGGGACAGGCGCTCGGGGGGGGAG. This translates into CASRRDRRSGGE. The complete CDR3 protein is CASRRDRRSGGELFF.

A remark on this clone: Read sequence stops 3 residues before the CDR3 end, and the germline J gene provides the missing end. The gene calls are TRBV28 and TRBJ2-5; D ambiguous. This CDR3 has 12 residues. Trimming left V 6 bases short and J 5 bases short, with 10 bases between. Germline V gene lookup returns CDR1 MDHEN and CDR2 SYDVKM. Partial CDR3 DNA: TGTGCCAGCAGCCTTGATCGGGAGACC. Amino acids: CASSLDRET. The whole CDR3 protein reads CASSLDRETQYF.

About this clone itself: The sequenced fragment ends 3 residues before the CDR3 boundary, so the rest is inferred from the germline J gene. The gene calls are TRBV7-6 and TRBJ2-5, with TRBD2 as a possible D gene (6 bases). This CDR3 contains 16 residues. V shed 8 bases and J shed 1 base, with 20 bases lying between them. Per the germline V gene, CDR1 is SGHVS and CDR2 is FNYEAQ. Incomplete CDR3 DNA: TGTGCCAGCGCCCTAATCGGAGGGTTTCCCCAAGAGACC. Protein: CASALIGGFPQET. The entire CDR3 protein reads CASALIGGFPQETQYF.

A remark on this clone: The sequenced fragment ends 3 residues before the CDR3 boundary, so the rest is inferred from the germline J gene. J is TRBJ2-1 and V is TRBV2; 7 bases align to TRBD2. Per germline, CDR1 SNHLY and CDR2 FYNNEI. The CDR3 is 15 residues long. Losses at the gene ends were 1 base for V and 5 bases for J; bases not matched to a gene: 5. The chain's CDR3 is CASSEGRGDNNEQFF. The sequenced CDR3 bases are TGTGCCAGCAGTGAAGGACGGGGGGATAACAATGAG.

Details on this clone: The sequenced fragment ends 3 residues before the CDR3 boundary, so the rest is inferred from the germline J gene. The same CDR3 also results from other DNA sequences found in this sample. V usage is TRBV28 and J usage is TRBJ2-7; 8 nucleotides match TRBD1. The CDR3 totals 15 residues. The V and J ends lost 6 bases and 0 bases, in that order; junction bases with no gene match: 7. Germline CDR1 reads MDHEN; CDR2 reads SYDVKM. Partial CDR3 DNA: TGTGCCAGCAGGTTGGACAGGGCCAGCTCCTACGAG. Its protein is CASRLDRASSYE. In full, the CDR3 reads CASRLDRASSYEQYF.

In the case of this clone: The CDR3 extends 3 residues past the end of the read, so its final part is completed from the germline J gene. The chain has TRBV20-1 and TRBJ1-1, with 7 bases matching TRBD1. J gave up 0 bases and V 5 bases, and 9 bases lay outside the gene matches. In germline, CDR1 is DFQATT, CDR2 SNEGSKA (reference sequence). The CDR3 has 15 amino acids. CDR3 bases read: TGCAGTGCTCAGAGACCGGGACAGCTGAACACTGAA. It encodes CSAQRPGQLNTE. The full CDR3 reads CSAQRPGQLNTEAFF.

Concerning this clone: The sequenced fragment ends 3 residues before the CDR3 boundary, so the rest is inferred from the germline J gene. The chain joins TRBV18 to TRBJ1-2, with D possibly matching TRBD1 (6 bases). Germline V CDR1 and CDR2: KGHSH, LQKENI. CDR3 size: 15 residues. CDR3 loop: CASSASGTKSLGYTF. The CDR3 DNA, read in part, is TGTGCCAGCTCAGCATCCGGGACAAAATCGTTGGGC.

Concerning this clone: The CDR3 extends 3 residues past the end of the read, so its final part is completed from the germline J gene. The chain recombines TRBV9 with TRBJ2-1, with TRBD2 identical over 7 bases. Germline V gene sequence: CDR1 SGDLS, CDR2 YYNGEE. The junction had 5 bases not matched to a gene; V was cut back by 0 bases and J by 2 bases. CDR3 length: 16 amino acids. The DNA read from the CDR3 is TGTGCCAGCAGCGTAGGTAGCGGGCGTACCTACAATGAG. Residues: CASSVGSGRTYNE. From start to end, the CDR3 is CASSVGSGRTYNEQFF.

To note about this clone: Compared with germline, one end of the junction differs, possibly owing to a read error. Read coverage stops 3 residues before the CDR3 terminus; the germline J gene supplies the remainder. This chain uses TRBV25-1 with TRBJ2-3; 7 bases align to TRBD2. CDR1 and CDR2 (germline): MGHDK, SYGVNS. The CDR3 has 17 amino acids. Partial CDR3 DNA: TGTGCCAGCAGTGAATTTTTCCCCCAGACTAGCACCGATACG. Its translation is CASSEFFPQTSTDT. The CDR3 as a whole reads CASSEFFPQTSTDTQYF.

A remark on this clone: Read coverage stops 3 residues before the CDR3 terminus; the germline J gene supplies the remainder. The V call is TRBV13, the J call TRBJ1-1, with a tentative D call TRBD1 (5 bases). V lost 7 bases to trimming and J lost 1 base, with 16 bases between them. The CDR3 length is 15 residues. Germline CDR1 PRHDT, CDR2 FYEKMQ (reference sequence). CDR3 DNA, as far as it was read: TGTGCCAGCAAAAGGTGGGCAGGGAAGAACACTGAA. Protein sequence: CASKRWAGKNTE. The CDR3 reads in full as CASKRWAGKNTEAFF.

The chain's CDR3 is CASSLSKGAFF. CDR3 DNA, as far as it was read: TGTGCCAGCAGCTTATCAAAGGGG. The chain links TRBV7-9 to TRBJ1-1, with D possibly being TRBD1 (5 bases). The read comes to an end 3 residues before the CDR3 does, leaving the germline J gene to fill in the end. This CDR3 is built from 11 residues. Germline CDR1 SEHNR, CDR2 FQNEAQ (reference sequence).

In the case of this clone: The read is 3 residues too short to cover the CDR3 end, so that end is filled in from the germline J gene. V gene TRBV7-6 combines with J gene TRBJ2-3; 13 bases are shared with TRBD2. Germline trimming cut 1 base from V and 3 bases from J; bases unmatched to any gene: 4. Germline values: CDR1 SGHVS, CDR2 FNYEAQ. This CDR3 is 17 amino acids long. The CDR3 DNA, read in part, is TGTGCCAGCAGCTTAGATCTACTAGCGGGGGGGACAGATACG. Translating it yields CASSLDLLAGGTDT. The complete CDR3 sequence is CASSLDLLAGGTDTQYF. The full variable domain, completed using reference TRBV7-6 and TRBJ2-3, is GAGVSQSPRYKVTKRGQDVALRCDPISGHVSLYWYRQALGQGPEFLTYFNYEAQQDKSGLPNDRFSAERPEGSISTLTIQRTEQRDSAMYRCASSLDLLAGGTDTQYFGPGTRLTVL.